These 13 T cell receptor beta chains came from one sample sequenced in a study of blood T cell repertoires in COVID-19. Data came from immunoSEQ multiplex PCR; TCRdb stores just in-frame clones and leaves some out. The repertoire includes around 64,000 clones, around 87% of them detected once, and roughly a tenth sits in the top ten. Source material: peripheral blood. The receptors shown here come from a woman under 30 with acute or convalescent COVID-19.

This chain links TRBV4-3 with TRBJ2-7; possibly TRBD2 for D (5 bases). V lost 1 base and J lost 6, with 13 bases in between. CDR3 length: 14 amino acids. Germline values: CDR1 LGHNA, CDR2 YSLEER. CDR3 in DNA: TGCGCCAGCAGCCAAGCCGGGTTCAGCGGCGAGCAGTACTTC. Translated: CASSQAGFSGEQYF.

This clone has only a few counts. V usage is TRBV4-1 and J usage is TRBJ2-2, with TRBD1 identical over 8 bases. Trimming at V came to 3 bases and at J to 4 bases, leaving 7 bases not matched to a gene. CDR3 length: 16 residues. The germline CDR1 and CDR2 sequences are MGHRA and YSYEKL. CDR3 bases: TGCGCCAGCAGCCACCCAGGGGGCGTCGGCACCGGGGAGCTGTTTTTT. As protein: CASSHPGGVGTGELFF.

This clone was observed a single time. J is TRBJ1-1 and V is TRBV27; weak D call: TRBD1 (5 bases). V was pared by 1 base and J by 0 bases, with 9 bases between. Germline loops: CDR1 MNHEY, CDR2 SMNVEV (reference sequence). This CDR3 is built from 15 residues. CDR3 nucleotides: TGTGCCAGCAGTTTATTCGCAGGGTTGAACACTGAAGCTTTCTTT. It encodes CASSLFAGLNTEAFF.

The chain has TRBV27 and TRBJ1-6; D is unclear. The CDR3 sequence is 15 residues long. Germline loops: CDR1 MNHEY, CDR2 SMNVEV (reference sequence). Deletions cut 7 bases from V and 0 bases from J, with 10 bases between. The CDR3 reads CASKITVSYNSPLHF. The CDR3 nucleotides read TGTGCCAGCAAGATTACGGTCTCCTATAATTCACCCCTCCACTTT.

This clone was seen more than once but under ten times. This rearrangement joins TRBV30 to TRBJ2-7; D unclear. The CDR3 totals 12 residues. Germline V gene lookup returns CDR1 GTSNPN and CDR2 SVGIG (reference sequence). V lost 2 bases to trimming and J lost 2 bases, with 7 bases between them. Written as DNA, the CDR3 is TGTGCCTGGAGTCTCTCTGCCTACGAGCAGTACTTC. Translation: CAWSLSAYEQYF.

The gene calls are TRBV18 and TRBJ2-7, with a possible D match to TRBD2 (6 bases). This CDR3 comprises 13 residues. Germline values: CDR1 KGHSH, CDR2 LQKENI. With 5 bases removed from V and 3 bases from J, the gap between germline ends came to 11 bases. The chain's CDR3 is CASSSGLYYEQYF. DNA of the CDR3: TGTGCCAGCTCATCCGGACTATACTACGAGCAGTACTTC. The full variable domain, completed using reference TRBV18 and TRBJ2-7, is NAGVMQNPRHLVRRRGQEARLRCSPMKGHSHVYWYRQLPEEGLKFMVYLQKENIIDESGMPKERFSAEFPKEGPSILRIQQVVRGDSAAYFCASSSGLYYEQYFGPGTRLTVT.

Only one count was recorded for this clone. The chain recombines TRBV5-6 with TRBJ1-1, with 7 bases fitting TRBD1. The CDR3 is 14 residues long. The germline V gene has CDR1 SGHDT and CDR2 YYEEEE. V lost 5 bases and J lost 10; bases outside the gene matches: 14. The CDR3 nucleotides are TGTGCCAGCAGTCCTGGAAACAGGGGTCGGAGAGCTTTCTTT. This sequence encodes CASSPGNRGRRAFF.

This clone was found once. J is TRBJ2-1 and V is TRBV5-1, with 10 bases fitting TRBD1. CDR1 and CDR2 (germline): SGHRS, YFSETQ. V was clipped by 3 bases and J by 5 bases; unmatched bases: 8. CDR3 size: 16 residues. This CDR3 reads CASSWPGQGTNNEQFF. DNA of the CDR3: TGCGCCAGCAGCTGGCCGGGACAGGGGACAAACAATGAGCAGTTCTTC.

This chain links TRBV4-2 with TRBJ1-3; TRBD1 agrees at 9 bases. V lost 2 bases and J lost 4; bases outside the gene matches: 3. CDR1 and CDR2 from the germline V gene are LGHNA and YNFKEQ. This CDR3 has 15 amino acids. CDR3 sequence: CASSQSGTGGNTIYF. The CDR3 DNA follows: TGTGCCAGCAGCCAATCCGGGACAGGGGGAAACACCATATATTTT.

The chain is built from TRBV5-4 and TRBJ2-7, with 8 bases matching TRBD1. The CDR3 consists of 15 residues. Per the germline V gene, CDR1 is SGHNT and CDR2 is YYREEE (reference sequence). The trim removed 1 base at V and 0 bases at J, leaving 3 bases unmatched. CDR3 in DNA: TGTGCCAGCAGCTTGCGGACAGGGAACTCCTACGAGCAGTACTTC. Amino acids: CASSLRTGNSYEQYF. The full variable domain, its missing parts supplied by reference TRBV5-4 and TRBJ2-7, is ETGVTQSPTHLIKTRGQQVTLRCSSQSGHNTVSWYQQALGQGPQFIFQYYREEENGRGNFPPRFSGLQFPNYSSELNVNALELDDSALYLCASSLRTGNSYEQYFGPGTRLTVT.

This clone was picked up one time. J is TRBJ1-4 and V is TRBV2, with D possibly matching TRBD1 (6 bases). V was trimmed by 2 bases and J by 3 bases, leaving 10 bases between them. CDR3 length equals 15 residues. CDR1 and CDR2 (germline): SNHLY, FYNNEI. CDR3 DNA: TGTGCCAGCAGTGAAAGGGGGAGAGCTAATGAAAAACTGTTTTTT. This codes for CASSERGRANEKLFF.

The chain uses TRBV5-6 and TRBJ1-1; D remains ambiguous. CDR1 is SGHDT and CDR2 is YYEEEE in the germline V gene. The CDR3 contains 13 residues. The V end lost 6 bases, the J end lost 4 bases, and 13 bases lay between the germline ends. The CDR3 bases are TGTGCCAGCATCCCGATTGGGAGCACTGAAGCTTTCTTT. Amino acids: CASIPIGSTEAFF.

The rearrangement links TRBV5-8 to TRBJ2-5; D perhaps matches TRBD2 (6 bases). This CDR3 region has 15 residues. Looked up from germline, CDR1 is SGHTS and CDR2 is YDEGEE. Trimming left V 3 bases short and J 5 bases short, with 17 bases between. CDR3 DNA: TGTGCCAGCAGCTGGGGGACCGGCGCGGGGGAGACCCAGTACTTC. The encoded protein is CASSWGTGAGETQYF.